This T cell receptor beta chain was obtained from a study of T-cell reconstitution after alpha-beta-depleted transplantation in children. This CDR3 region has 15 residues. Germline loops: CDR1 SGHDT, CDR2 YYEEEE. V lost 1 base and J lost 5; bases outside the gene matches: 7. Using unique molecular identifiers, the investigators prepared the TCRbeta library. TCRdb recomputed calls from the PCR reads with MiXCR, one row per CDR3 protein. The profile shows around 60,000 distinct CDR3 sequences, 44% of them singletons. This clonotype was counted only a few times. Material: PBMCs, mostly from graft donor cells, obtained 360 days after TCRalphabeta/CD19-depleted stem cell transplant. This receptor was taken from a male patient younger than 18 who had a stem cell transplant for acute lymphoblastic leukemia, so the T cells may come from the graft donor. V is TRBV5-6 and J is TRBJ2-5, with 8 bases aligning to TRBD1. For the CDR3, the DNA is TGTGCCAGCAGCTTGTGGCCCAGGGGGCTTGAGACCCAGTACTTC. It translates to CASSLWPRGLETQYF.